The 27 T cell receptor beta chains below were found in one sample sequenced in a study of sequential checkpoint blockade in melanoma (dated by TCRdb to about 2019). Per the publication, the treatment or condition label means: randomized to nivolumab then ipilimumab (arm A) or the reverse (arm B). Libraries were built with the immunoSEQ multiplex PCR assay. TCRdb carries this immuneACCESS record with in-frame sequences only. Its versions omit some clonotypes, under half of them owing to an unresolved V gene in the studies checked, with the rest unexplained. The sample profile shows about 4,900 clones; around 35% of them were found once. The top ten clonotypes cover under 7% of the sample. The sequencing here drew on tumor tissue (inferred from file names), taken from a patient given nivolumab and ipilimumab in sequence. Receptors originate from a human donor with melanoma.

This clone came up a few times. Written as DNA, the CDR3 is TGTGCCAGCATTCTGGGTATCGGTTTTGGTGGAAACACCATATATTTT. Translating gives CASILGIGFGGNTIYF. This chain joins TRBV12-5 and TRBJ1-3; no reliable D call. Germline loops: CDR1 LGHNT, CDR2 FRNRAP. This CDR3 contains 16 residues.

This clone was found a few times. The V gene is TRBV16, the J gene TRBJ1-5; D unclear. The ends were cut back, 0 bases at V and 3 bases at J, with 12 bases in the middle. The CDR3 extends over 16 amino acids. Germline CDR1 reads KGHSY; CDR2 reads FQNENV. CDR3 region: CASSQSAGIDNQPQHF. Here the CDR3 DNA reads TGTGCCAGCAGCCAATCAGCGGGGATAGACAATCAGCCCCAGCATTTT.

This CDR3 reads CASFGGGGAFF. As DNA, the CDR3 is TGTGCCAGTTTCGGCGGAGGGGGAGCTTTCTTT. V and J are TRBV19 and TRBJ1-1; possibly TRBD1 for D (6 bases). The CDR3 sequence is 11 residues long. CDR1 and CDR2 from the germline V gene are LNHDA and SQIVND (reference sequence). Trimming took off 8 bases at V and 10 bases at J, with 14 bases between the two ends.

The chain has TRBV25-1 and TRBJ1-1; TRBD1 agrees at 8 bases. This CDR3 comprises 15 residues. Trimming cost V 3 bases and J 5 bases; bases outside gene matches: 8. Germline V gene lookup returns CDR1 MGHDK and CDR2 SYGVNS. The CDR3 DNA reads TGTGCCAGCAGTGACCGATCCGGGACAGGAACTGAAGCTTTCTTT. This gives the protein CASSDRSGTGTEAFF.

V is TRBV14 and J is TRBJ2-1, with 7 bases matching TRBD1. The germline V gene has CDR1 SGHDN and CDR2 FVKESK. CDR3 length: 16 amino acids. The trim removed 4 bases at V and 8 bases at J, leaving 14 bases unmatched. DNA of the CDR3: TGTGCCAGCAGCCTTAAATGGGGCAACCAGGGGGATGAGCAGTTCTTC. Its protein product is CASSLKWGNQGDEQFF.

This clone turned up a few times. The rearrangement uses TRBV10-2 and TRBJ1-5; 7 positions agree with TRBD1. The CDR3 extends over 13 amino acids. Germline CDR1 WSHSY, CDR2 SAAADI. Trimming removed 4 bases from V and 4 bases from J; junction bases left unmatched: 1. The CDR3 coding sequence is TGCGCCAGCAGTGCGACAGGGAATCAGCCCCAGCATTTT. This encodes CASSATGNQPQHF.

V is TRBV18 and J is TRBJ1-5; 8 bases are a match to TRBD1. The CDR3 sequence is 15 residues long. Looked up from germline, CDR1 is KGHSH and CDR2 is LQKENI. The J segment lost 2 bases and the V segment lost 4 bases, leaving 4 bases of the junction unmatched. CDR3 DNA sequence: TGTGCCAGCTCACAGTTGGGACAGGGCAATCAGCCCCAGCATTTT. This translates into CASSQLGQGNQPQHF.

The rearrangement joins TRBV14 to TRBJ2-1, with 10 bases identical to TRBD2. V gave up 4 bases and J gave up 4 bases; unmatched junction bases: 4. Germline loops: CDR1 SGHDN, CDR2 FVKESK. The CDR3 consists of 15 residues. This chain's CDR3 is CASSLLAGGYNEQFF. The CDR3, as DNA: TGTGCCAGCAGCCTATTAGCGGGAGGATACAATGAGCAGTTCTTC.

The chain has TRBV19 and TRBJ1-5, with D maybe TRBD1 (5 bases). The CDR3 is 16 residues long. V was trimmed by 3 bases and J by 6 bases, leaving 18 bases between them. Germline values: CDR1 LNHDA, CDR2 SQIVND (reference sequence). CDR3 sequence reads: CASSIGFGGGSQPQHF. In DNA form, the CDR3 reads TGTGCCAGTAGTATTGGCTTTGGGGGGGGAAGTCAGCCCCAGCATTTT.

The genes are TRBV6-8 and TRBJ2-5; 8 nucleotides line up with TRBD1. The CDR3 is 16 amino acids. Germline loops: CDR1 MNHGY, CDR2 SAAAGT. V lost 6 bases, J lost 5 bases, and 14 bases stayed unmatched. CDR3 sequence reads: CASSSPPLTGEETQYF. The DNA for the CDR3 is TGTGCCAGCAGCTCGCCCCCCCTGACAGGGGAGGAGACCCAGTACTTC.

This clone showed up just once. J is TRBJ2-2 and V is TRBV19; no firm D call. The CDR3 has 14 amino acids. Trimming stripped 5 bases from V and 6 bases from J, with 13 bases between. CDR1 LNHDA and CDR2 SQIVND come from the germline V gene (reference sequence). CDR3 DNA sequence: TGTGCCAGTAGTCCCTCCTCGGTGGCCGGGGAGCTGTTTTTT. As protein: CASSPSSVAGELFF.

The J gene is TRBJ1-2, the V gene TRBV18; D call uncertain. In germline, CDR1 is KGHSH, CDR2 LQKENI. The V end lost 2 bases, the J end lost 4 bases, and 11 bases lay between the germline ends. The CDR3 is made up of 14 amino acids. This chain's CDR3 is CASSPAAPGYGYTF. The CDR3 region has the DNA TGTGCCAGCTCACCAGCGGCTCCAGGCTATGGCTACACCTTC.

The genes are TRBV5-1 and TRBJ1-1; D is undetermined. V was shortened by 0 bases and J by 2 bases, with 8 bases between the two germline ends. Per the germline V gene, CDR1 is SGHRS and CDR2 is YFSETQ. This CDR3 is built from 14 residues. For the CDR3, the DNA is TGCGCCAGCAGCTTGGTTACAGAAAACACTGAAGCTTTCTTT. It encodes CASSLVTENTEAFF.

By its share, this clone is medium-sized. V usage is TRBV6-8 and J usage is TRBJ2-2; TRBD1 aligns across 12 bases. V gave up 7 bases and J gave up 7 bases; unmatched junction bases: 10. Germline V CDR1 and CDR2: MNHGY, SAAAGT. The CDR3 covers 16 residues. CDR3 bases: TGTGCCAGCACCTGGGCGGGGACAGGGGGCCACGGGGAGCTGTTTTTT. Protein: CASTWAGTGGHGELFF.

The CDR3 sequence: CASSLLPGQGADTQYF. The CDR3 DNA reads TGTGCCAGCTCACTCCTACCGGGACAGGGGGCAGATACGCAGTATTTT. The V call is TRBV18, the J call TRBJ2-3; 11 nucleotides match TRBD1. There are 16 residues in the CDR3. Trimming took 4 bases from V and 4 from J; bases not matched to a gene: 7. Germline-derived CDR1 and CDR2 are KGHSH and LQKENI.

This clone was picked up a small number of times. J is TRBJ1-1 and V is TRBV6-8; the D is unclear. Germline V gene sequence: CDR1 MNHGY, CDR2 SAAAGT. The CDR3 extends over 13 amino acids. The V end was cut by 8 bases, the J end by 0 bases, with 10 bases between. This CDR3 is CASLGLLNTEAFF. The CDR3 nucleotides read TGTGCCAGCCTAGGGCTATTGAACACTGAAGCTTTCTTT.

This clone was counted a few times. The chain recombines TRBV18 with TRBJ1-1; TRBD1 matches at 7 bases. Germline CDR1 is KGHSH and CDR2 is LQKENI. V lost 5 bases to trimming and J lost 1 base; unmatched junction nucleotides: 4. The CDR3 sequence is 14 residues long. CDR3 in amino acids: CASSSGTENTEAFF. The CDR3 nucleotides read TGTGCCAGCTCATCCGGGACAGAGAACACTGAAGCTTTCTTT.

The table lists this clone with a count of one. V and J are TRBV19 and TRBJ2-3; D ambiguous. The CDR3 runs 12 residues. Per germline, CDR1 LNHDA and CDR2 SQIVND (reference sequence). Trimming removed 2 bases from V and 4 bases from J, with 4 bases in between. CDR3 region: CASSISADTQYF. CDR3 nucleotide sequence: TGTGCCAGTAGTATATCGGCAGATACGCAGTATTTT.

The gene calls are TRBV5-1 and TRBJ1-4, with a tentative D call TRBD1 (6 bases). V gave up 4 bases and J gave up 8 bases, with 18 bases separating them. This CDR3 region has 15 residues. Germline V gene data show CDR1 as SGHRS and CDR2 as YFSETQ. The CDR3 reads CASSPEGRGGEKLFF. The CDR3 bases are TGCGCCAGCAGCCCGGAAGGCAGGGGAGGCGAAAAACTGTTTTTT.

The chain employs TRBV6-8 and TRBJ1-5; tentative D call: TRBD1 (6 bases). CDR3 length: 15 residues. Trimming took 7 bases from V and 3 from J, leaving 16 bases between them. Germline-derived CDR1 and CDR2 are MNHGY and SAAAGT. The CDR3: CASIGGLLDNQPQHF. CDR3 DNA: TGTGCCAGCATCGGGGGGCTCTTGGACAATCAGCCCCAGCATTTT.

The CDR3 protein is CAWTRQERYEQYF. The CDR3 region has the DNA TGTGCCTGGACGCGACAGGAACGATACGAGCAGTACTTC. The chain joins TRBV30 to TRBJ2-7, with D possibly matching TRBD1 (6 bases). This CDR3 has 13 amino acids. V shed 4 bases and J shed 4 bases, with 14 bases lying between them. Germline lookup yields CDR1 GTSNPN and CDR2 SVGIG (reference sequence).

This clone was seen a few times. V is TRBV6-8 and J is TRBJ1-5, with TRBD1 matching 8 bases. Trimming took 2 bases from V and 6 from J; bases not matched to a gene: 6. Germline V gene lookup returns CDR1 MNHGY and CDR2 SAAAGT. CDR3 length: 15 amino acids. CDR3: CASSYTRTGTQPQHF. For the CDR3, the DNA is TGTGCCAGCAGTTACACCCGGACAGGGACTCAGCCCCAGCATTTT.

This clone has more than one count but fewer than ten. The rearrangement joins TRBV28 to TRBJ1-5, with no clear D. V lost 6 bases and J lost 2, with 20 bases in between. The CDR3 runs 17 residues. Germline CDR1 reads MDHEN; CDR2 reads SYDVKM. The CDR3 DNA is TGTGCCAGCAGAGGAACCGGCGGAGGGCATGGCAATCAGCCCCAGCATTTT. Protein: CASRGTGGGHGNQPQHF.

This clone occurred a few times. The gene calls are TRBV11-3 and TRBJ1-4; D uncertain. Germline CDR1 and CDR2: SGHNT and YENEEA. V gave up 5 bases and J gave up 5 bases, with 21 bases separating them. This CDR3 spans 17 amino acids. CDR3 DNA: TGTGCCAGCAGCCCAAAATTGCCCGGACGGCTCAATGAAAAACTGTTTTTT. Encoded protein: CASSPKLPGRLNEKLFF.

V gene TRBV9 combines with J gene TRBJ2-4; a possible D gene is TRBD1 (6 bases). The CDR3 length is 12 residues. Per germline, CDR1 SGDLS and CDR2 YYNGEE. With 4 bases removed from V and 6 bases from J, the gap between germline ends came to 8 bases. For the CDR3, the DNA is TGTGCCAGCAGCCAGGGGACAAACATTCAGTACTTC. This translates into CASSQGTNIQYF.

V gene TRBV29-1 combines with J gene TRBJ2-5, with unresolved D. The V gene lost 2 bases and the J gene lost 2 bases, with 6 bases spanning the gap. This CDR3 is 12 amino acids long. Germline CDR1 reads SQVTM; CDR2 reads ANQGSEA. This CDR3 reads CSVERVQETQYF. CDR3 coding DNA: TGCAGCGTTGAAAGGGTGCAAGAGACCCAGTACTTC.

This clone has more than one count but fewer than ten. V gene TRBV7-6 combines with J gene TRBJ2-7; 12 bases map to TRBD2. The CDR3 loop spans 15 amino acids. J was trimmed by 6 bases and V by 4 bases; bases with no gene match: 7. Germline CDR1 is SGHVS and CDR2 is FNYEAQ. The CDR3 region has the DNA TGTGCCAGCAGCTCGAGACTAGCGGGAGCCAGCGAGCAGTACTTC. Translation gives CASSSRLAGASEQYF.